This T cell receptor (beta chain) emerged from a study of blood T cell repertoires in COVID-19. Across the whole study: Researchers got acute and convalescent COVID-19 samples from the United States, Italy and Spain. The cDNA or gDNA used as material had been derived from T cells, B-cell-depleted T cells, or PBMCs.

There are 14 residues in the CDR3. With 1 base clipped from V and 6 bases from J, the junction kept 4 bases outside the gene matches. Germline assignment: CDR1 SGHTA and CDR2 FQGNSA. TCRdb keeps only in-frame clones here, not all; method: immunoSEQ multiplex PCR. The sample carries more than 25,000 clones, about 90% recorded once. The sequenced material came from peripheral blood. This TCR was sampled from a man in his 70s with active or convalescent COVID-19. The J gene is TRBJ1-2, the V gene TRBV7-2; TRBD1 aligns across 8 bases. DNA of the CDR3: TGTGCCAGCAGCTTAGAACAGGGGGGAGATGGCTACACCTTC. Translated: CASSLEQGGDGYTF.